This T cell receptor beta chain was captured by sequencing in a study of shared clonotypes between healthy human individuals. Study outcomes and limitations: Non-shared clonotypes had lower generation probabilities than clonotypes shared by all four sorted-subset donors.

Using immunoSEQ multiplex PCR, the repertoire was profiled, and TCRdb retains in-frame clones only, with some absent. The sample contains 2.3 million or so clones, more than 85% of which appear only once. V was clipped by 1 base and J by 3 bases; unmatched bases: 4. Looked up from germline, CDR1 is SGHTA and CDR2 is FQGTGA. The CDR3 spans 18 residues. Every contributor of samples was a Caucasian grown-up residing in Nashville, Tennessee. The table lists this clone with a count of one. Antigen specificity is unknown. The sequence derives from a young man in good health. Some clones in this sample may be carry-over from other donors' samples. The V call is TRBV7-3, the J call TRBJ2-6, with TRBD1 matching 12 bases. The source material was naive CD4+ T cells from PBMCs. This sample's subset: CD45RA+ positively selected. CDR3 nucleotides: TGTGCCAGCAGCTTAAAGGGACAGGGGGCGCTTGGGGCCAACGTCCTGACTTTC. Translation: CASSLKGQGALGANVLTF. Based on the CDR3 plus reference TRBV7-3 and TRBJ2-6, the full variable domain is GAGVSQTPSNKVTEKGKYVELRCDPISGHTALYWYRQSLGQGPEFLIYFQGTGAADDSGLPNDRFFAVRPEGSVSTLKIQRTERGDSAVYLCASSLKGQGALGANVLTFGAGSRLTVL.